These 15 T cell receptor beta chains share one sample of origin, sequenced in a study of blood T cell repertoires in COVID-19. Some clones are missing from TCRdb's copy, which holds only in-frame ones; the method was immunoSEQ multiplex PCR. The sample carries more than 150,000 clones, about three quarters recorded once. The sequencing input was peripheral blood. The receptor source for this set is a woman in her 70s with acute or convalescent COVID-19.

The rearrangement links TRBV25-1 to TRBJ1-4, with D possibly being TRBD1 (5 bases). The CDR3 covers 16 residues. Trimming removed 3 bases at V and 8 bases at J, with 19 bases between. Germline V lookup: CDR1 MGHDK, CDR2 SYGVNS. The CDR3 DNA follows: TGTGCCAGCAGTGACGATAGGGGAGGCCTCCGGGAAAAACTGTTTTTT. Translating it yields CASSDDRGGLREKLFF.

The genes are TRBV12-5 and TRBJ2-3, with 7 bases fitting TRBD2. This CDR3 is built from 13 residues. Per the germline V gene, CDR1 is LGHNT and CDR2 is FRNRAP. Trimming took 6 bases from V and 8 from J; bases not matched to a gene: 8. The CDR3 nucleotides are TGTGCTAGTGGCCCCACTAGCGTCGGTACGCAGTATTTT. Residues: CASGPTSVGTQYF.

The rearrangement joins TRBV29-1 to TRBJ2-2; 7 nucleotides match TRBD1. The CDR3 totals 14 residues. The V gene end was trimmed by 3 bases and the J gene end by 7 bases; junction bases not matched to a gene: 8. Germline assignment: CDR1 SQVTM and CDR2 ANQGSEA. The DNA for the CDR3 is TGCAGCGTTGACAGCGGCAGGGGGTACGGGGAGCTGTTTTTT. Amino acid sequence: CSVDSGRGYGELFF.

This chain links TRBV19 with TRBJ1-4; TRBD1 is a possible D gene (5 bases). Germline CDR1 and CDR2: LNHDA and SQIVND (reference sequence). The CDR3 runs 15 residues. V was pared by 5 bases and J by 11 bases, with 21 bases between. The CDR3 loop is CASSEIGALEEKLFF. As DNA, the CDR3 is TGTGCCAGTAGTGAAATAGGGGCTTTGGAAGAGAAACTGTTTTTT. Using reference TRBV19 and TRBJ1-4 for the parts outside the CDR3, the full variable domain is DGGITQSPKYLFRKEGQNVTLSCEQNLNHDAMYWYRQDPGQGLRLIYYSQIVNDFQKGDIAEGYSVSREKKESFPLTVTSAQKNPTAFYLCASSEIGALEEKLFFGSGTQLSVL.

This chain joins TRBV19 and TRBJ2-1; 13 bases are a match to TRBD2. Germline CDR1 reads LNHDA; CDR2 reads SQIVND (reference sequence). This CDR3 has 16 residues. J was trimmed by 3 bases and V by 5 bases; bases with no gene match: 4. CDR3 coding DNA: TGTGCCAGTAGTGCGAGACTAGCGGGAGGCTACAATGAGCAGTTCTTC. Translating it yields CASSARLAGGYNEQFF.

This clone was observed once. V and J are TRBV4-1 and TRBJ1-5, with a possible D match to TRBD1 (5 bases). V was pared by 4 bases and J by 7 bases, with 20 bases between. Looked up from germline, CDR1 is MGHRA and CDR2 is YSYEKL. The CDR3 extends over 16 amino acids. The CDR3 is CASSLEIIQDTQPQHF. The DNA of the CDR3 is TGCGCCAGCAGCCTAGAAATCATACAGGATACGCAGCCCCAGCATTTT.

The chain links TRBV21-1 to TRBJ1-3. TRBV21-1 is a pseudogene segment. The length of the CDR3 is 16 residues. The CDR3 DNA sequence: TGTGCCAGCAGCAATCTGTCCGGGGTCCTCGGAAACACCATATATTTT. Protein: CASSNLSGVLGNTIYF.

The CDR3 DNA reads as TGTGCCAGCAGCCAAGATCCGGGACAGCGAATGAACACTGAAGCTTTCTTT. This gives the protein CASSQDPGQRMNTEAFF. The V and J genes are TRBV3-1 (or the pseudogene TRBV3-2) and TRBJ1-1; the match to TRBD1 covers 7 bases. The CDR3 is 17 residues long. Per the germline V gene, CDR1 is LGHDT and CDR2 is YNNKEL (reference sequence). The V gene end was trimmed by 0 bases and the J gene end by 0 bases; junction bases not matched to a gene: 7.

The J gene is TRBJ1-3, the V gene TRBV14; no clear D. This CDR3 has 15 amino acids. The germline CDR1 and CDR2 sequences are SGHDN and FVKESK. V dropped 4 bases and J dropped 2 bases, with 12 bases sitting between them. For the CDR3, the DNA is TGTGCCAGCAGCCCCCTAGGTCCCCCTGGAAACACCATATATTTT. It encodes CASSPLGPPGNTIYF.

The chain combines TRBV7-8 with TRBJ2-7; D uncertain. Germline V lookup: CDR1 SGHVS, CDR2 FQNEAQ. This CDR3 is built from 15 residues. V lost 0 bases, J lost 0 bases, and 9 bases lay in between. The CDR3 DNA reads TGTGCCAGCAGCTTAGCGTTACACACCTCCTACGAGCAGTACTTC. The encoded protein is CASSLALHTSYEQYF.

The rearrangement uses TRBV6-6 and TRBJ2-6, with 8 bases fitting TRBD1. The V gene end was trimmed by 5 bases and the J gene end by 2 bases; junction bases not matched to a gene: 8. Germline V gene sequence: CDR1 MNHNY, CDR2 SVGAGI (reference sequence). The CDR3 totals 17 residues. CDR3 loop: CASSPRTGLPGANVLTF. DNA of the CDR3: TGTGCCAGCAGTCCGCGGACAGGGCTCCCTGGGGCCAACGTCCTGACTTTC.

This chain connects TRBV29-1 to TRBJ2-5; D is uncertain. Germline loops: CDR1 SQVTM, CDR2 ANQGSEA. This CDR3 has 11 residues. Trimming left V 1 base short and J 4 bases short, with 4 bases between. The CDR3 nucleotides are TGCAGCGTTGAAGTCTCAGAGACCCAGTACTTC. Its translation: CSVEVSETQYF.

The chain joins TRBV19 to TRBJ2-5; 9 nucleotides match TRBD2. The CDR3 has 15 residues. The ends lost 6 bases at V and 5 bases at J; junction bases unmatched: 10. CDR1 is LNHDA and CDR2 is SQIVND in the germline V gene (reference sequence). The CDR3 bases are TGTGCCAGTAGCAAGACGGGACTAGCCTTGGAGACCCAGTACTTC. It is translated as CASSKTGLALETQYF.

Details on this clone: Since a much larger clone is just one base distant, this may be a read error. V and J are TRBV6-5 and TRBJ1-3, with D possibly matching TRBD1 (5 bases). Germline V gene sequence: CDR1 MNHEY, CDR2 SVGAGI. This CDR3 comprises 13 residues. Trimming took off 6 bases at V and 6 bases at J, with 12 bases between the two ends. CDR3 sequence reads: CASSAGNSNTIYF. The CDR3 DNA reads TGTGCCAGCAGCGCAGGGAACTCAAACACCATATATTTT.

V and J are TRBV14 and TRBJ2-2, with 8 nucleotides matching TRBD1. The germline V gene encodes CDR1 SGHDN and CDR2 FVKESK. The CDR3 totals 17 residues. Trimming took 0 bases from V and 1 from J; bases not matched to a gene: 4. CDR3 nucleotide sequence: TGTGCCAGCAGCCAAGACCCGACAGGGGTGAACACCGGGGAGCTGTTTTTT. Translated: CASSQDPTGVNTGELFF.